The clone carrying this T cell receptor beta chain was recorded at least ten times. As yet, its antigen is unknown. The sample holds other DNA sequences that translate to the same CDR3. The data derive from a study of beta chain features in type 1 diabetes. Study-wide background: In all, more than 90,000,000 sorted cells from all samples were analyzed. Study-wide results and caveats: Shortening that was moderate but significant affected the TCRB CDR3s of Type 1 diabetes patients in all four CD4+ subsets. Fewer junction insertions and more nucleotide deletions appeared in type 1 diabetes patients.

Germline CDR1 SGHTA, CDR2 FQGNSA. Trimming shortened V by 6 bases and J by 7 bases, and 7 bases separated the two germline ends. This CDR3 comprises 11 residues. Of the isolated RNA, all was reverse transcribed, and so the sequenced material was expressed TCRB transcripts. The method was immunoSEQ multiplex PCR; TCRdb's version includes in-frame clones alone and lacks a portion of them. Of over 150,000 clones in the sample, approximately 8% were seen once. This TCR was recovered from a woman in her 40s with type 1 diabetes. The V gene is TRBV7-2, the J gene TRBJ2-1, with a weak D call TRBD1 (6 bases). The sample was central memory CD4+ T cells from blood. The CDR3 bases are TGTGCCAGCAGTAGGGGGAATGAGCAGTTCTTC. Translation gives CASSRGNEQFF.